The rows below give T cell receptor beta chains drawn from one sample of a study of T cells in Graves' hyperthyroidism and ophthalmopathy. TCRdb itself ran the multiplex PCR reads through MiXCR, one entry per CDR3 protein. The sample contains fewer than 600,000 distinct CDR3 sequences, around 15% of which appear only once. The sequencing input was blood. These receptors were collected from a middle-aged woman with Graves' hyperthyroidism. Both conserved end residues are part of each CDR3. A D gene is named only where the DNA matches it firmly. Expanded clones are given a class, and other clones once, few, many or no size at all.

V gene: TRBV30; clone size: many; J gene: TRBJ2-1; CDR3 length: 14; D gene: .; CDR3 protein: CAWSPDSWNNEQFF; CDR3 DNA: TGTGCCTGGAGCCCGGACAGTTGGAACAATGAGCAGTTCTTC
V gene: TRBV9; clone size: .; J gene: TRBJ2-5; CDR3 length: 18; D gene: TRBD1; CDR3 protein: CASSVKSGTGDLWETQYF; CDR3 DNA: TGTGCCAGCAGCGTGAAATCTGGGACAGGGGATTTGTGGGAGACCCAGTACTTC
V gene: TRBV7-8; clone size: many; J gene: TRBJ2-1; CDR3 length: 16; D gene: .; CDR3 protein: CASSLGLGGTHNEQFF; CDR3 DNA: TGTGCCAGCAGCTTAGGTTTGGGGGGCACCCACAATGAGCAGTTCTTC
V gene: TRBV3-1; clone size: many; J gene: TRBJ2-1; CDR3 length: 16; D gene: TRBD2; CDR3 protein: CASSLAGVKGGNEQFF; CDR3 DNA: TGTGCCAGCAGTCTAGCGGGAGTAAAAGGGGGCAATGAGCAGTTCTTC
V gene: TRBV5-6; clone size: few; J gene: TRBJ2-1; CDR3 length: 16; D gene: TRBD2; CDR3 protein: CASSLSSGRSYNEQFF; CDR3 DNA: TGTGCCAGCAGCCTATCTAGCGGGAGATCCTACAATGAGCAGTTCTTC
V gene: TRBV18; clone size: few; J gene: TRBJ1-3; CDR3 length: 16; D gene: .; CDR3 protein: CASSPPGRPAGNTIYF; CDR3 DNA: TGTGCCAGCTCACCACCGGGTAGGCCAGCAGGAAACACCATATATTTT
V gene: TRBV6-2/TRBV6-3; clone size: many; J gene: TRBJ2-6; CDR3 length: 14; D gene: .; CDR3 protein: CASRANSGANVLTF; CDR3 DNA: TGTGCCAGCAGGGCAAACTCTGGGGCCAACGTCCTGACTTTC
V gene: TRBV9; clone size: many; J gene: TRBJ2-3; CDR3 length: 15; D gene: TRBD2; CDR3 protein: CASSGGSGIGDTQYF; CDR3 DNA: TGTGCCAGCAGCGGGGGAAGCGGGATCGGAGATACGCAGTATTTT
V gene: TRBV5-5; clone size: many; J gene: TRBJ2-5; CDR3 length: 16; D gene: TRBD2; CDR3 protein: CASSLGGLAFQETQYF; CDR3 DNA: TGTGCCAGCAGCTTGGGGGGACTAGCGTTCCAAGAGACCCAGTACTTC
V gene: TRBV19; clone size: few; J gene: TRBJ2-7; CDR3 length: 16; D gene: TRBD2; CDR3 protein: CASSVQLAGGGNEQYF; CDR3 DNA: TGTGCCAGTAGTGTCCAATTAGCGGGAGGCGGCAACGAGCAGTACTTC
V gene: TRBV13; clone size: many; J gene: TRBJ2-1; CDR3 length: 18; D gene: TRBD2; CDR3 protein: CASSPGLAGVYSYNEQFF; CDR3 DNA: TGTGCCAGCAGCCCGGGACTAGCGGGAGTCTACTCCTACAATGAGCAGTTCTTC
V gene: TRBV18; clone size: few; J gene: TRBJ1-6; CDR3 length: 14; D gene: .; CDR3 protein: CASSPTEGNSPLHF; CDR3 DNA: TGTGCCAGCTCCCCGACTGAGGGGAATTCACCCCTCCACTTT
V gene: TRBV2; clone size: .; J gene: TRBJ2-1; CDR3 length: 12; D gene: TRBD2; CDR3 protein: CASSGGGSEQFF; CDR3 DNA: TGTGCCAGCAGTGGCGGGGGGAGTGAGCAGTTCTTC
V gene: TRBV7-9; clone size: .; J gene: TRBJ2-2; CDR3 length: 16; D gene: .; CDR3 protein: CASNLNGGQGFGELFF; CDR3 DNA: TGTGCCAGCAACCTCAATGGGGGCCAAGGTTTCGGGGAGCTGTTTTTT
V gene: TRBV7-9; clone size: .; J gene: TRBJ2-2; CDR3 length: 18; D gene: TRBD2; CDR3 protein: CASSPGPGEGANTGELFF; CDR3 DNA: TGTGCCAGCAGCCCAGGCCCCGGGGAGGGTGCGAACACCGGGGAGCTGTTTTTT
V gene: TRBV20-1; clone size: few; J gene: TRBJ2-1; CDR3 length: 16; D gene: TRBD2; CDR3 protein: CSAVTSGERGPRGQFF; CDR3 DNA: TGCAGTGCCGTCACTAGTGGGGAGCGGGGGCCCCGCGGGCAGTTCTTC
V gene: TRBV29-1; clone size: few; J gene: TRBJ2-3; CDR3 length: 14; D gene: TRBD2; CDR3 protein: CSVDPGGPTDTQYF; CDR3 DNA: TGCAGCGTTGACCCGGGGGGGCCGACAGATACGCAGTATTTT
V gene: TRBV18; clone size: many; J gene: TRBJ1-1; CDR3 length: 15; D gene: .; CDR3 protein: CASSPLGWQNTEAFF; CDR3 DNA: TGTGCCAGCTCACCACTGGGCTGGCAGAACACTGAAGCTTTCTTT
V gene: TRBV12-3/TRBV12-4; clone size: many; J gene: TRBJ2-1; CDR3 length: 15; D gene: TRBD2; CDR3 protein: CASSRSGRKDNEQFF; CDR3 DNA: TGTGCCAGCAGTCGGAGCGGGAGGAAGGACAATGAGCAGTTCTTC
V gene: TRBV12-3/TRBV12-4; clone size: many; J gene: TRBJ1-1; CDR3 length: 16; D gene: .; CDR3 protein: CASSLARWGADTEAFF; CDR3 DNA: TGTGCCAGCAGTTTAGCGCGCTGGGGCGCCGACACTGAAGCTTTCTTT
V gene: TRBV24-1; clone size: many; J gene: TRBJ2-3; CDR3 length: 18; D gene: TRBD2; CDR3 protein: CATSDLRTSGGEADTQYF; CDR3 DNA: TGTGCCACCAGTGACTTGCGCACTAGCGGGGGCGAGGCAGATACGCAGTATTTT
V gene: TRBV6-1; clone size: many; J gene: TRBJ2-7; CDR3 length: 14; D gene: .; CDR3 protein: CASSVSRVTYEQYF; CDR3 DNA: TGTGCCAGCAGCGTTTCCAGGGTGACCTACGAGCAGTACTTC
V gene: TRBV11-3; clone size: many; J gene: TRBJ2-1; CDR3 length: 13; D gene: .; CDR3 protein: CASSLVRGNEQFF; CDR3 DNA: TGTGCCAGCAGCTTAGTAAGGGGGAATGAGCAGTTCTTC
V gene: TRBV29-1; clone size: .; J gene: TRBJ2-7; CDR3 length: 14; D gene: .; CDR3 protein: CSVEGTAYSYEQYF; CDR3 DNA: TGCAGCGTTGAGGGGACGGCTTACTCCTACGAGCAGTACTTC
V gene: TRBV5-1; clone size: many; J gene: TRBJ2-7; CDR3 length: 14; D gene: .; CDR3 protein: CASSLALSTDEQYF; CDR3 DNA: TGCGCCAGCAGCTTGGCCCTCTCCACGGACGAGCAGTACTTC
V gene: TRBV6-1; clone size: .; J gene: TRBJ2-2; CDR3 length: 20; D gene: TRBD2; CDR3 protein: CASSEAISGRLKSNTGELFF; CDR3 DNA: TGTGCCAGCAGTGAAGCCATTAGCGGGAGGTTAAAATCGAACACCGGGGAGCTGTTTTTT
V gene: TRBV12-3/TRBV12-4; clone size: many; J gene: TRBJ1-2; CDR3 length: 13; D gene: .; CDR3 protein: CASSAGLNYGYTF; CDR3 DNA: TGTGCCAGCAGTGCGGGCTTAAACTATGGCTACACCTTC
V gene: TRBV9; clone size: few; J gene: TRBJ2-1; CDR3 length: 18; D gene: .; CDR3 protein: CASSVDTYTYSSYNEQFF; CDR3 DNA: TGTGCCAGCAGCGTAGATACTTATACCTACAGCTCCTACAATGAGCAGTTCTTC
V gene: TRBV12-3/TRBV12-4; clone size: few; J gene: TRBJ2-3; CDR3 length: 14; D gene: .; CDR3 protein: CASSFGPGVNTQYF; CDR3 DNA: TGTGCCAGCAGTTTTGGGCCGGGAGTAAATACGCAGTATTTT
V gene: TRBV28; clone size: many; J gene: TRBJ2-3; CDR3 length: 14; D gene: .; CDR3 protein: CASSSTGVVDTQYF; CDR3 DNA: TGTGCCAGCAGTTCGACAGGAGTGGTAGATACGCAGTATTTT
V gene: TRBV19; clone size: few; J gene: TRBJ2-5; CDR3 length: 15; D gene: .; CDR3 protein: CASSALDKYQETQYF; CDR3 DNA: TGTGCCAGTAGTGCCCTAGACAAGTACCAAGAGACCCAGTACTTC
V gene: TRBV4-2; clone size: few; J gene: TRBJ2-1; CDR3 length: 15; D gene: .; CDR3 protein: CASSQSVGPGNEQFF; CDR3 DNA: TGTGCCAGCAGCCAATCCGTGGGGCCGGGGAATGAGCAGTTCTTC
V gene: TRBV19; clone size: .; J gene: TRBJ2-3; CDR3 length: 16; D gene: TRBD2; CDR3 protein: CASSTSSGPSTDTQYF; CDR3 DNA: TGTGCCAGTAGTACCTCTAGCGGACCTAGCACAGATACGCAGTATTTT
V gene: TRBV19; clone size: few; J gene: TRBJ1-2; CDR3 length: 17; D gene: TRBD1; CDR3 protein: CASSQNSGQGTRYGYTF; CDR3 DNA: TGTGCCAGTAGTCAAAACTCGGGACAGGGAACCCGGTATGGCTACACCTTC
V gene: TRBV6-1; clone size: many; J gene: TRBJ1-1; CDR3 length: 13; D gene: .; CDR3 protein: CASRRKESTEAFF; CDR3 DNA: TGTGCCAGCAGAAGGAAGGAGAGCACTGAAGCTTTCTTT
V gene: TRBV18; clone size: .; J gene: TRBJ2-7; CDR3 length: 14; D gene: .; CDR3 protein: CASSPGGPSYEQYF; CDR3 DNA: TGTGCCAGCTCACCAGGTGGCCCCTCCTACGAGCAGTACTTC
V gene: TRBV12-3/TRBV12-4; clone size: few; J gene: TRBJ1-2; CDR3 length: 14; D gene: .; CDR3 protein: CASSFKRGSGGYTF; CDR3 DNA: TGTGCCAGCAGCTTCAAGCGGGGTTCGGGGGGCTACACCTTC
V gene: TRBV9; clone size: .; J gene: TRBJ2-3; CDR3 length: 15; D gene: .; CDR3 protein: CASSVQGTSTDTQYF; CDR3 DNA: TGTGCCAGCAGCGTACAGGGTACTAGCACAGATACGCAGTATTTT
V gene: TRBV28; clone size: many; J gene: TRBJ1-2; CDR3 length: 15; D gene: TRBD1; CDR3 protein: CASSLPQGGIYGYTF; CDR3 DNA: TGTGCCAGCAGTTTACCCCAGGGGGGGATCTATGGCTACACCTTC
V gene: TRBV28; clone size: many; J gene: TRBJ1-4; CDR3 length: 13; D gene: .; CDR3 protein: CASSLSINEKLFF; CDR3 DNA: TGTGCCAGCAGTCTCTCCATTAATGAAAAACTGTTTTTT
V gene: TRBV3-1; clone size: many; J gene: TRBJ1-5; CDR3 length: 15; D gene: .; CDR3 protein: CASSQSDSSNQPQHF; CDR3 DNA: TGTGCCAGCAGCCAATCCGACAGTAGCAATCAGCCCCAGCATTTT
V gene: TRBV18; clone size: .; J gene: TRBJ2-7; CDR3 length: 14; D gene: .; CDR3 protein: CASSPDTGTYEQYF; CDR3 DNA: TGTGCCAGCTCACCCGACACAGGGACCTACGAGCAGTACTTC
V gene: TRBV3-1; clone size: many; J gene: TRBJ2-3; CDR3 length: 13; D gene: .; CDR3 protein: CASSQADTDTQYF; CDR3 DNA: TGTGCCAGCAGCCAAGCCGACACAGATACGCAGTATTTT
V gene: TRBV5-1; clone size: many; J gene: TRBJ2-5; CDR3 length: 14; D gene: .; CDR3 protein: CASSLETVQETQYF; CDR3 DNA: TGCGCCAGCAGCTTGGAGACAGTCCAAGAGACCCAGTACTTC
V gene: TRBV10-1; clone size: .; J gene: TRBJ2-2; CDR3 length: 16; D gene: TRBD2; CDR3 protein: CASSQGRTSSTGELFF; CDR3 DNA: TGCGCCAGCAGTCAGGGGAGGACTAGCAGCACCGGGGAGCTGTTTTTT
V gene: TRBV29-1; clone size: .; J gene: TRBJ1-2; CDR3 length: 14; D gene: TRBD1; CDR3 protein: CSVAGTEPIYGYTF; CDR3 DNA: TGCAGCGTCGCTGGGACAGAACCAATCTATGGCTACACCTTC
V gene: TRBV7-2; clone size: .; J gene: TRBJ2-2; CDR3 length: 12; D gene: .; CDR3 protein: CASSLGPRALFF; CDR3 DNA: TGTGCCAGCAGCCTGGGACCGCGGGCGCTGTTTTTT
V gene: TRBV7-2; clone size: many; J gene: TRBJ2-2; CDR3 length: 15; D gene: .; CDR3 protein: CASSVSRGNTGELFF; CDR3 DNA: TGTGCCAGCAGCGTGAGTCGGGGGAACACCGGGGAGCTGTTTTTT
V gene: TRBV19; clone size: .; J gene: TRBJ2-6; CDR3 length: 15; D gene: TRBD1; CDR3 protein: CASSRQGAGANVLTF; CDR3 DNA: TGTGCCAGTAGTAGACAGGGGGCCGGGGCCAACGTCCTGACTTTC
V gene: TRBV6-1; clone size: few; J gene: TRBJ1-3; CDR3 length: 15; D gene: .; CDR3 protein: CASSEFLQTGNTIYF; CDR3 DNA: TGTGCCAGCAGTGAATTCCTACAGACTGGAAACACCATATATTTT